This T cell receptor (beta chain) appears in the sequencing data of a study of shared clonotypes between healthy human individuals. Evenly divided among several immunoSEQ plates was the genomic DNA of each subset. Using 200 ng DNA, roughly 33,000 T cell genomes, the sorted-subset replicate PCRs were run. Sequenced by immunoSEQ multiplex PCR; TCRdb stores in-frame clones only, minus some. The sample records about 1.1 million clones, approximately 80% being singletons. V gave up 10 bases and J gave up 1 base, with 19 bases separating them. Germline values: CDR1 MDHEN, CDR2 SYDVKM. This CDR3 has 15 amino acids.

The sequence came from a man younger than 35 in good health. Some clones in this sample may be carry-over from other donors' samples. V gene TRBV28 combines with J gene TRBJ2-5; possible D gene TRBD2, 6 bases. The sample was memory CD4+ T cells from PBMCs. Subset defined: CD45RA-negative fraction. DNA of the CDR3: TGTGCCACCAGCCGGAGGGCTTCCCCCCAAGAGACCCAGTACTTC. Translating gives CATSRRASPQETQYF.